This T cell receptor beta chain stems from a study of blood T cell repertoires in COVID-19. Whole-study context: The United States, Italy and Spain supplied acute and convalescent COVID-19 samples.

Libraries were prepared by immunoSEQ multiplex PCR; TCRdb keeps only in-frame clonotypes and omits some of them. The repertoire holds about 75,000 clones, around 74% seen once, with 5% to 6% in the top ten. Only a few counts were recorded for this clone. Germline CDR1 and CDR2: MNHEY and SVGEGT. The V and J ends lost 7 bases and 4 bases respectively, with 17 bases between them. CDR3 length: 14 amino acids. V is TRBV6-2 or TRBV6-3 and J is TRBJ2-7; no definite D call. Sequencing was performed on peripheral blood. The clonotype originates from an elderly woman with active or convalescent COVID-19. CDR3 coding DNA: TGTGCCAGCACCCCAGCGTTGCCCGCTTACGAGCAGTACTTC. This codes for CASTPALPAYEQYF.